Below are 12 T cell receptor beta chains sequenced from a single sample in a study of CD8+CD57+ T cells in acquired aplastic anemia. It was genomic DNA that served as the template for profiling TCR beta VDJ and CDR3. TCRdb analysed the reads with MiXCR anew, one entry per CDR3 protein. The sample contains some 190,000 distinct CDR3 sequences, about half of which appear only once. The material sequenced was sorted CD4+, CD8+, or CD8+CD57+ T cells (not recorded which) from PBMCs. The source of these receptors is a human donor in good health.

This clonotype showed up many times. The V call is TRBV9, the J call TRBJ1-2; D is ambiguous. The V end was cut by 3 bases, the J end by 4 bases, with 16 bases between. Germline CDR1 is SGDLS and CDR2 is YYNGEE. The CDR3 contains 15 residues. The CDR3: CASSARPDVPYGYTF. The CDR3 coding sequence is TGTGCCAGCAGCGCTAGACCGGACGTCCCCTATGGCTACACCTTC.

The chain carries TRBV29-1 and TRBJ2-1, with D possibly being TRBD2 (5 bases). V was cut by 4 bases and J by 9 bases, with 10 bases left in between. CDR3 length: 11 residues. Germline lookup yields CDR1 SQVTM and CDR2 ANQGSEA. CDR3 nucleotide sequence: TGCAGCGTTGCGGGATGGGGTGAGCAGTTCTTC. It specifies CSVAGWGEQFF.

The rearrangement links TRBV20-1 to TRBJ2-7; 7 nucleotides align to TRBD2. The CDR3 contains 14 residues. Per the germline V gene, CDR1 is DFQATT and CDR2 is SNEGSKA (reference sequence). The CDR3 DNA reads as TGCAGCGTCTGGGGAGGGCGCGGGTCCTACGAGCAGTACTTC. It encodes CSVWGGRGSYEQYF.

V and J are TRBV15 and TRBJ2-7, with TRBD2 identical over 13 bases. V shed 5 bases, J shed 6 bases, and the junction held 7 bases outside the gene matches. Germline V gene data show CDR1 as LNHNV and CDR2 as YYDKDF (reference sequence). The CDR3 is 15 residues long. The CDR3 here is CATSPRTSGSGEQYF. The CDR3 DNA follows: TGTGCCACCAGCCCTCGGACTAGCGGGAGTGGCGAGCAGTACTTC.

This clonotype has ten or more counts. DNA of the CDR3: TGCAGTGCTACGGACGGAATCTATAATTCACCCCTCCACTTT. This sequence encodes CSATDGIYNSPLHF. The rearrangement links TRBV20-1 to TRBJ1-6; D not certain. This CDR3 is 14 amino acids long. Germline V gene lookup returns CDR1 DFQATT and CDR2 SNEGSKA (reference sequence). V was pared by 4 bases and J by 3 bases, with 10 bases between.

The chain couples TRBV2 to TRBJ2-3, with TRBD1 identical over 7 bases. V trimming: 6 bases; J trimming: 3 bases; junction bases outside the gene matches: 12. Germline loops: CDR1 SNHLY, CDR2 FYNNEI. This CDR3 has 16 amino acids. CDR3 nucleotide sequence: TGTGCCAGCAGAGAAAAGACAGGGATTGGTACAGATACGCAGTATTTT. This translates into CASREKTGIGTDTQYF.

This clonotype was seen repeatedly, ten times or more. The chain couples TRBV19 to TRBJ2-1; 12 bases match TRBD2. Germline assignment: CDR1 LNHDA and CDR2 SQIVND (reference sequence). The CDR3 length is 15 residues. V shed 6 bases, J shed 5 bases, and the junction held 5 bases outside the gene matches. The CDR3 nucleotides are TGTGCCAGTAGCGGGACTAGCGGGCTACACAATGAGCAGTTCTTC. It translates to CASSGTSGLHNEQFF.

Concerning this clonotype: One base away lies a much larger clone, so this may be a sequencing read error. The J gene is TRBJ2-7, the V gene TRBV6-4; D gene unclear. In germline, CDR1 is MRHNA, CDR2 SNTAGT. CDR3 length: 15 residues. V shed 3 bases and J shed 2 bases, with 14 bases lying between them. The CDR3 protein is CASSEPDRAPYEQYF. CDR3 bases: TGTGCCAGCAGTGAGCCGGACCGAGCACCCTACGAGCAGTACTTC.

This clonotype was seen only once. The chain is built from TRBV28 and TRBJ2-3, with 10 bases matching TRBD1. Germline V gene sequence: CDR1 MDHEN, CDR2 SYDVKM. J was trimmed by 6 bases and V by 4 bases; bases with no gene match: 7. The CDR3 loop spans 15 amino acids. CDR3 nucleotide sequence: TGTGCCAGCAGTTCGACAGGGGGCAGCTATGATACGCAGTATTTT. Its translation: CASSSTGGSYDTQYF.

About this clonotype: A read error may account for a junction end that differs from germline. This chain joins TRBV29-1 and TRBJ2-3; D remains unclear. The CDR3 is 14 amino acids. The V gene's germline CDR1 is SQVTM and CDR2 ANQGSEA. CDR3 DNA sequence: TGCAGCGTTGAAGCCCCGGGCCGCACAGACACGCAGTATTTT. This gives the protein CSVEAPGRTDTQYF.

This clonotype came up once. This chain joins TRBV10-2 and TRBJ2-1, with a possible D match to TRBD2 (5 bases). Per germline, CDR1 WSHSY and CDR2 SAAADI. V dropped 7 bases and J dropped 8 bases, with 18 bases sitting between them. CDR3 size: 14 residues. In nucleotides, the CDR3 is TGCGCCAGCACCCTCTCACGAGGGAGCTATGAGCAGTTCTTC. Translation: CASTLSRGSYEQFF.

This clonotype was seen at least ten times. This sequence joins TRBV25-1 and TRBJ2-7, with a tentative D call TRBD1 (5 bases). This CDR3 is built from 14 residues. The germline V and J ends were trimmed by 4 bases and 9 bases, with 19 bases remaining between them. Germline V gene data show CDR1 as MGHDK and CDR2 as SYGVNS. The CDR3 DNA reads TGTGCCAGCAGTGTGGCGGACATGCCTACGAGGCAGTACTTC. Encoded protein: CASSVADMPTRQYF.